One sample yielded the 10 T cell receptor beta chains listed below, sequenced in a study of T cells in Graves' hyperthyroidism and ophthalmopathy. The TCR beta CDR3 regions underwent amplification using RNA transcripts as the source. The HTBI set primed first-round TCR CDR3 RT-PCR. TCRdb reprocessed the multiplex PCR reads with MiXCR, giving one entry per CDR3 protein. The repertoire consists of some 740,000 distinct CDR3 sequences, with 12% to 15% occurring once and the leading ten covering 10%. The sample comprised blood. Receptors originate from a woman between 18 and 29 years old with Graves' hyperthyroidism.

Here the CDR3 reads CASSPQGRHGYTF. The CDR3 DNA is TGTGCCAGCAGCCCCCAGGGTCGGCATGGCTACACCTTC. V gene TRBV5-4 combines with J gene TRBJ1-2, with a tentative D call TRBD1 (5 bases). Germline loops: CDR1 SGHNT, CDR2 YYREEE (reference sequence). V lost 4 bases, J lost 6 bases, and 13 bases lay in between. The CDR3 sequence is 13 residues long.

At least ten counts were recorded for this clonotype. J is TRBJ2-3 and V is TRBV3-1; perhaps TRBD1 as D (5 bases). This CDR3 is 15 amino acids long. Between the trimmed V and J ends, which lost 0 bases and 0 bases, there was a span of 7 bases. Germline CDR1 is LGHDT and CDR2 is YNNKEL (reference sequence). The CDR3 loop is CASSQEGASTDTQYF. CDR3 nucleotide sequence: TGTGCCAGCAGCCAAGAAGGGGCCAGCACAGATACGCAGTATTTT.

This clonotype was observed many times. This chain links TRBV20-1 with TRBJ2-3; perhaps TRBD1 as D (5 bases). Germline-derived CDR1 and CDR2 are DFQATT and SNEGSKA (reference sequence). V was trimmed by 7 bases and J by 1 base, leaving 12 bases between them. The CDR3 length is 13 residues. The CDR3 DNA follows: TGCAGTGGTACGAAAGGGGGCACAGATACGCAGTATTTT. Translating gives CSGTKGGTDTQYF.

A few counts support this clonotype. V is TRBV28 and J is TRBJ2-5; 13 bases agree with TRBD2. The junction had 8 bases not matched to a gene; V was cut back by 6 bases and J by 13 bases. The CDR3 is 13 amino acids. Germline V CDR1 and CDR2: MDHEN, SYDVKM. CDR3 nucleotides: TGTGCCAGCAGCGAAGGACTAGCGGGGGCCGGGTACTTC. It specifies CASSEGLAGAGYF.

This clonotype was detected ten times or more. J is TRBJ1-5 and V is TRBV11-2, with a weak D call TRBD1 (5 bases). The germline gives CDR1 SGHAT, CDR2 FQNNGV. This CDR3 comprises 14 residues. V gave up 5 bases and J gave up 3 bases, with 11 bases separating them. DNA of the CDR3: TGTGCCAGCAGCCAAGCAGGGAACAATCAGCCCCAGCATTTT. This sequence encodes CASSQAGNNQPQHF. Full variable domain (outside the CDR3, taken from reference TRBV11-2 and TRBJ1-5): EAGVAQSPRYKIIEKRQSVAFWCNPISGHATLYWYQQILGQGPKLLIQFQNNGVVDDSQLPKDRFSAERLKGVDSTLKIQPAKLEDSAVYLCASSQAGNNQPQHFGDGTRLSIL.

The J gene is TRBJ2-1, the V gene TRBV12-3 or TRBV12-4, with D possibly matching TRBD2 (7 bases). The CDR3 is 14 amino acids. V lost 6 bases to trimming and J lost 9 bases, with 18 bases between them. The CDR3 here is CASSSRGGPSEQFF. In DNA, the CDR3 is TGTGCCAGCAGCTCTAGGGGGGGTCCCAGTGAGCAGTTCTTC.

DNA of the CDR3: TGCGCCAGCAGCCAAGATCTAGCATTGAGCCGTGAGCAGTTCTTC. Protein: CASSQDLALSREQFF. The gene calls are TRBV4-1 and TRBJ2-1; possibly TRBD2 for D (5 bases). V lost 0 bases to trimming and J lost 9 bases, with 15 bases between them. Germline-derived CDR1 and CDR2 are MGHRA and YSYEKL. The CDR3 length is 15 residues.

The sample holds many counts of this clonotype. This chain connects TRBV3-1 to TRBJ2-1, with D possibly being TRBD2 (5 bases). V lost 2 bases and J lost 9, with 11 bases in between. The CDR3 has 13 amino acids. Germline V gene data show CDR1 as LGHDT and CDR2 as YNNKEL (reference sequence). CDR3 nucleotides: TGTGCCAGCAGCCAAAGCGGATTCAGTGAGCAGTTCTTC. Encoded protein: CASSQSGFSEQFF.

The rearrangement uses TRBV6-1 and TRBJ2-1, with 8 bases lining up with TRBD1. Germline V gene lookup returns CDR1 MNHNS and CDR2 SASEGT. The CDR3 runs to 14 residues. J lost 7 bases, V lost 6 bases, and 8 bases had no gene match. CDR3 residues: CASRDRAVGNEQFF. DNA for the CDR3: TGTGCCAGCAGGGACAGGGCGGTTGGAAATGAGCAGTTCTTC.

J is TRBJ1-2 and V is TRBV7-8; a possible D gene is TRBD1 (6 bases). Trimming stripped 3 bases from V and 5 bases from J, with 40 bases between. The germline gives CDR1 SGHVS, CDR2 FQNEAQ. CDR3 length equals 23 residues. In DNA, the CDR3 is TGTGCCAGCAGCTTCATGTCTGTGATAACGCAGGGACAAATAGAGTCTCGCCGGTATGGCTACACCTTC. This sequence encodes CASSFMSVITQGQIESRRYGYTF.